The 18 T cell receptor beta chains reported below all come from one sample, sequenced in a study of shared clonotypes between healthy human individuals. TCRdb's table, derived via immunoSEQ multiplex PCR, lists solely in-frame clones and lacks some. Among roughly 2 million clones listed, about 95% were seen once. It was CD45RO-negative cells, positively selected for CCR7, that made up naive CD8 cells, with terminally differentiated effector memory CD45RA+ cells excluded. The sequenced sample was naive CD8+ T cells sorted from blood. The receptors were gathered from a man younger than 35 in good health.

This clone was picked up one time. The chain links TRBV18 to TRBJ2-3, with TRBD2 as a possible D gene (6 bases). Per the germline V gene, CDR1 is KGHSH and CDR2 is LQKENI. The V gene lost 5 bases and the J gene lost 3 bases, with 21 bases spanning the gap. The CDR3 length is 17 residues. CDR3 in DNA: TGTGCCAGCTCAATTACGGGACTCCTAGGGGTGACAGATACGCAGTATTTT. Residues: CASSITGLLGVTDTQYF.

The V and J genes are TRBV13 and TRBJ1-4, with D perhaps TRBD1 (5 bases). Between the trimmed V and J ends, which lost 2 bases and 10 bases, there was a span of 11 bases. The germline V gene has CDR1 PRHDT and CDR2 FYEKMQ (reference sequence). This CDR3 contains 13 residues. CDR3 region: CASSLRLQGKLFF. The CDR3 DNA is TGTGCCAGCAGCTTACGATTGCAGGGAAAACTGTTTTTT.

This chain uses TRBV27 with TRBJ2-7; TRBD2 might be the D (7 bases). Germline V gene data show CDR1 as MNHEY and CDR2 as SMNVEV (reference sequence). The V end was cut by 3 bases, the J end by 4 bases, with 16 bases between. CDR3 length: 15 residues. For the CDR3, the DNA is TGTGCCAGCAGTTTCTTTGGGGGGGGCGGTTACGAGCAGTACTTC. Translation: CASSFFGGGGYEQYF.

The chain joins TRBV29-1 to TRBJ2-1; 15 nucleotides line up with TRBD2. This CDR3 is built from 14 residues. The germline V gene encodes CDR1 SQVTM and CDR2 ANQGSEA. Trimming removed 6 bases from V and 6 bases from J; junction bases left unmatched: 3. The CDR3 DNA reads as TGCAGCGTGGGACTAGCGGGAGGTCCCAATGAGCAGTTCTTC. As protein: CSVGLAGGPNEQFF.

The CDR3 DNA sequence: TGTGCCTGGAGTGTACAAGCGGGAGGGCAGTTCTTC. It translates to CAWSVQAGGQFF. This sequence joins TRBV30 and TRBJ2-1; 9 nucleotides agree with TRBD2. CDR3 length: 12 residues. Germline V CDR1 and CDR2: GTSNPN, SVGIG (reference sequence). Germline trimming cut 0 bases from V and 12 bases from J; bases unmatched to any gene: 3. Full variable domain (missing parts from reference TRBV30 and TRBJ2-1): SQTIHQWPATLVQPVGSPLSLECTVEGTSNPNLYWYRQAAGRGLQLLFYSVGIGQISSEVPQNLSASRPQDRQFILSSKKLLLSDSGFYLCAWSVQAGGQFFGPGTRLTVL.

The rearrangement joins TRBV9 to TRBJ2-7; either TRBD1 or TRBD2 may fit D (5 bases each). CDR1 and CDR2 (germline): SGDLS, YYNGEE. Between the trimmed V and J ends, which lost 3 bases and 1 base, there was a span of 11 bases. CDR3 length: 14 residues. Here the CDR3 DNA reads TGTGCCAGCAGCGGGGACCCTTTGTCCTACGAGCAGTACTTC. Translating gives CASSGDPLSYEQYF. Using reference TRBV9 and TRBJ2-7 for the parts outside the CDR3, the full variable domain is DSGVTQTPKHLITATGQRVTLRCSPRSGDLSVYWYQQSLDQGLQFLIQYYNGEERAKGNILERFSAQQFPDLHSELNLSSLELGDSALYFCASSGDPLSYEQYFGPGTRLTVT.

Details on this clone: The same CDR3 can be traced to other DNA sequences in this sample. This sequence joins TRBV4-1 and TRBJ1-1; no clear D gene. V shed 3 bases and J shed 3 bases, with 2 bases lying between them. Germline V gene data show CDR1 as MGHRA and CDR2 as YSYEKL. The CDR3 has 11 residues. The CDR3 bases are TGCGCCAGCAGCCATTACACTGAAGCTTTCTTT. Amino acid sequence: CASSHYTEAFF.

The CDR3 DNA reads as TGTGCCAGTAGTATTCACGAGATGAACACTGAAGCTTTCTTT. Protein: CASSIHEMNTEAFF. The gene calls are TRBV19 and TRBJ1-1; no firm D call. From germline, CDR1 is LNHDA and CDR2 SQIVND (reference sequence). Trimming took off 3 bases at V and 0 bases at J, with 8 bases between the two ends. The CDR3 runs 14 residues.

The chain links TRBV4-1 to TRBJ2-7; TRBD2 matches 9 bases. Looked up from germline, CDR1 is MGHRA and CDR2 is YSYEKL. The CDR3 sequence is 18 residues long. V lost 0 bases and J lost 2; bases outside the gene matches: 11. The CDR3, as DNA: TGCGCCAGCAGCCAAGAGGGGAGCGGGAGGACCAACCCCTACGAGCAGTACTTC. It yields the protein CASSQEGSGRTNPYEQYF.

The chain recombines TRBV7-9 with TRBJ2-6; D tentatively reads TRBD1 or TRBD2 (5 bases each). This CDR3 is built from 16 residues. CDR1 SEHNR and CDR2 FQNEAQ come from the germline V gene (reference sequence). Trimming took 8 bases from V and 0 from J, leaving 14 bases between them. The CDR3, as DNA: TGTGCCAGCTCATCTGGGGGACCCTCTGGGGCCAACGTCCTGACTTTC. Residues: CASSSGGPSGANVLTF.

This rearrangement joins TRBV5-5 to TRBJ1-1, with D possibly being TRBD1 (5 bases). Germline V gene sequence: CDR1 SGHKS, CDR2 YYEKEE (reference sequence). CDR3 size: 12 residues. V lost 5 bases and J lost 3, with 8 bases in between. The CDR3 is CASRQDDTEAFF. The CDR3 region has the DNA TGTGCCAGCAGACAGGATGACACTGAAGCTTTCTTT.

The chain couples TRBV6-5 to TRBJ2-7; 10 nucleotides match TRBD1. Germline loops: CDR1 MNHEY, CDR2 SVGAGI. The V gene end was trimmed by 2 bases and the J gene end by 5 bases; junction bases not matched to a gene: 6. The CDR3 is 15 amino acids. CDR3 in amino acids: CASSYQGQGWDEQYF. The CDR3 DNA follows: TGTGCCAGCAGTTACCAGGGACAGGGGTGGGACGAGCAGTACTTC.

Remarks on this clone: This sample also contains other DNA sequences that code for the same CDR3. The CDR3 reads CASSYAGAYEQYF. CDR3 bases: TGTGCCAGCAGTTACGCAGGGGCCTACGAGCAGTACTTC. The rearrangement uses TRBV6-5 and TRBJ2-7; tentatively, D is TRBD1 (6 bases). The ends were cut back, 2 bases at V and 2 bases at J, with 7 bases in the middle. Germline CDR1 is MNHEY and CDR2 is SVGAGI. The CDR3 runs to 13 residues.

In DNA, the CDR3 is TGTGCCAGCAGCCAAGGGGAACCCTACGAGCAGTACTTC. Residues: CASSQGEPYEQYF. The chain is built from TRBV14 and TRBJ2-7; no firm D call. V was clipped by 1 base and J by 2 bases, with 6 bases between them. Germline lookup yields CDR1 SGHDN and CDR2 FVKESK. This CDR3 has 13 residues.

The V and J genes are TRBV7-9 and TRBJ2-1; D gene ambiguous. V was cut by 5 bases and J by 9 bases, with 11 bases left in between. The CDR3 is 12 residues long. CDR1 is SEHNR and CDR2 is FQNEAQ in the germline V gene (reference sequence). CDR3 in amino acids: CASSLSLGEQFF. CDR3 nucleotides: TGTGCCAGCAGCCTCAGCCTGGGTGAGCAGTTCTTC.

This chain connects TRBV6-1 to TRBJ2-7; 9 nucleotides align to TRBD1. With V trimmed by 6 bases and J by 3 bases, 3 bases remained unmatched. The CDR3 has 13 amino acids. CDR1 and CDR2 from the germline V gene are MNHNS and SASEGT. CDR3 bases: TGTGCCAGCAGGGGGGACAGGGACTACGAGCAGTACTTC. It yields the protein CASRGDRDYEQYF.

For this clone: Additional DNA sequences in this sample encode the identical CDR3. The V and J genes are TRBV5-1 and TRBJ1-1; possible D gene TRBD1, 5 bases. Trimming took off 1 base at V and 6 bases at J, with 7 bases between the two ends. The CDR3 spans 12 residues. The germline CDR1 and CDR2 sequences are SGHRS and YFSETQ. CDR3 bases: TGCGCCAGCAGCTTGACAGGCTCTGAAGCTTTCTTT. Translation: CASSLTGSEAFF.

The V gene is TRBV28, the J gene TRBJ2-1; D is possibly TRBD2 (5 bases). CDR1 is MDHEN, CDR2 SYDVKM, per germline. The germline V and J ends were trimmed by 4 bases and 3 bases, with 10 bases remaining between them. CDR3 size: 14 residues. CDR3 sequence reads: CASSSGLIYNEQFF. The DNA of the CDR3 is TGTGCCAGCAGTTCCGGACTGATCTACAATGAGCAGTTCTTC.